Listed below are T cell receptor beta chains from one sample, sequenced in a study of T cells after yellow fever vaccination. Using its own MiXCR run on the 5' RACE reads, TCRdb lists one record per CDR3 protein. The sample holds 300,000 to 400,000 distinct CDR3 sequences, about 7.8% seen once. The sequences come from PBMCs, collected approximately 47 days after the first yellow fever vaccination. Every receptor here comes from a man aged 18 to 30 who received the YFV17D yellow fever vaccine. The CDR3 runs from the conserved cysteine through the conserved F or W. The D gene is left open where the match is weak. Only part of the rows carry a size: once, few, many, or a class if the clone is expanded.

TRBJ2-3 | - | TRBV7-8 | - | CASSFGRFRDTQYF | TGTGCCAGCAGCTTTGGCAGGTTTCGGGATACGCAGTATTTT
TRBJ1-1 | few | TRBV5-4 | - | CASSFILSQTEAFF | TGTGCCAGCAGTTTTATCCTTTCCCAGACTGAAGCTTTCTTT
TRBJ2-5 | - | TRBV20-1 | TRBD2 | CSAFGLAGEETQYF | TGCAGTGCATTCGGACTAGCGGGGGAAGAGACCCAGTACTTC
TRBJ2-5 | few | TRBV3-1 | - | CASSQDWQGLQETQYF | TGTGCCAGCAGCCAAGATTGGCAGGGCCTCCAAGAGACCCAGTACTTC
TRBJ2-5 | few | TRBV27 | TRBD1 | CATRDRGGGETQYF | TGTGCCACCAGGGACAGAGGGGGCGGAGAGACCCAGTACTTC
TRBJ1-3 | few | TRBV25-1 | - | CAVGSSGNTIYF | TGTGCTGTCGGGAGCTCTGGAAACACCATATATTTT
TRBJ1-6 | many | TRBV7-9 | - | CASSSSDIYNSPLHF | TGTGCCAGCAGCTCCTCGGACATATATAATTCACCCCTCCACTTT
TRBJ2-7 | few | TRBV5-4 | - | CASSLAQANVQYF | TGTGCCAGCAGCTTGGCCCAGGCAAACGTGCAGTACTTC
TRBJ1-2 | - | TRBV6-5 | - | CASSYSWSSSNYGYTF | TGTGCCAGCAGTTACTCGTGGAGCAGCTCTAACTATGGCTACACCTTC
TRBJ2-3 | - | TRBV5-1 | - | CASSLGSARGTDTQYF | TGCGCCAGCAGCTTAGGGAGCGCCCGGGGCACAGATACGCAGTATTTT
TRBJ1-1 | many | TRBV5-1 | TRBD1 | CASTLDRAEAFF | TGCGCCAGCACCCTAGACAGGGCTGAAGCTTTCTTT
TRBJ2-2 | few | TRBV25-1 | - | CASSEWASSRTGELFF | TGTGCCAGCAGTGAATGGGCAAGTAGTCGGACCGGGGAGCTGTTTTTT
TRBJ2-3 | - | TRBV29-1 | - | CSVCVGAGDTQYF | TGCAGCGTTTGTGTGGGGGCTGGGGATACGCAGTATTTT
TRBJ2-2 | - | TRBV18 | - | CASSPMVLNTGELFF | TGTGCCAGCTCACCAATGGTGCTGAACACCGGGGAGCTGTTTTTT
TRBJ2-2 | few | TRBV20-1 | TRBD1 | CSAQGANTGELFF | TGCAGTGCCCAGGGGGCGAACACCGGGGAGCTGTTTTTT
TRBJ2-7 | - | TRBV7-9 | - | CASSLGSGVPYEQYF | TGTGCCAGCAGCTTAGGATCAGGGGTTCCCTACGAGCAGTACTTC
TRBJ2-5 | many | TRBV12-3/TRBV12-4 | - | CASSLGALQETQYF | TGTGCCAGCAGTTTAGGGGCACTTCAAGAGACCCAGTACTTC
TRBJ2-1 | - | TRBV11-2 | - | CASSLSFRDNEQFF | TGTGCCAGCAGCTTGTCTTTCAGGGACAATGAGCAGTTCTTC
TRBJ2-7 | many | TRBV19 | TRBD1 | CASSIAQGRSYEQYF | TGTGCCAGTAGTATAGCACAGGGGCGCTCCTACGAGCAGTACTTC
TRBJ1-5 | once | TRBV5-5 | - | CARGPGVNQPQHF | TGTGCCAGGGGCCCCGGGGTCAATCAGCCCCAGCATTTT
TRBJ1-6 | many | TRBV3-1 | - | CASSQNEGGGSPLHF | TGTGCCAGCAGCCAAAACGAAGGAGGAGGCTCACCCCTCCACTTT
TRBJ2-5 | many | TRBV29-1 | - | CSVEGGVETQYF | TGCAGCGTTGAAGGGGGGGTGGAGACCCAGTACTTC
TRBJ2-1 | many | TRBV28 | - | CASSSPRILDNEQFF | TGTGCCAGCAGTTCCCCGAGAATTCTAGACAATGAGCAGTTCTTC
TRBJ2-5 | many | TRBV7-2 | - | CASSLGPQGIQETQYF | TGTGCCAGCAGCTTAGGACCTCAGGGAATCCAAGAGACCCAGTACTTC
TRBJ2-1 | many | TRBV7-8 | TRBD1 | CASSPGTGFNEQFF | TGTGCCAGCAGCCCCGGGACAGGGTTCAATGAGCAGTTCTTC
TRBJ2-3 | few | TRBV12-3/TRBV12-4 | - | CAISLKQEPARSTDTQYF | TGTGCCATCAGTTTAAAACAGGAACCCGCGCGAAGCACAGATACGCAGTATTTT
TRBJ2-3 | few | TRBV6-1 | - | CASTPVRGLPTQYF | TGTGCCAGCACCCCGGTAAGGGGACTTCCTACGCAGTATTTT
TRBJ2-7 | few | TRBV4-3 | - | CASSQASDLSHYEQYF | TGCGCCAGCAGCCAAGCCTCGGACTTATCCCACTACGAGCAGTACTTC
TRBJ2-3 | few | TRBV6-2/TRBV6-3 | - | CASSSLFLSADTQYF | TGTGCCAGCAGTTCCTTATTCTTATCGGCGGATACGCAGTATTTT
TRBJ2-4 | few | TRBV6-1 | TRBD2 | CASSPDPGLVRNIQYF | TGTGCCAGCAGCCCTGACCCGGGACTAGTAAGGAACATTCAGTACTTC
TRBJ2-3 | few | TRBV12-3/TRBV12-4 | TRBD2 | CASISGGSTDTQYF | TGTGCCAGCATCAGCGGGGGGAGCACAGATACGCAGTATTTT
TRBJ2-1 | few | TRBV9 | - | CASSVGLARALTYNEQFF | TGTGCCAGCAGCGTTGGGCTAGCTCGGGCTCTGACCTACAATGAGCAGTTCTTC
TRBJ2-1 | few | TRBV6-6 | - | CASSTGADEQFF | TGTGCCAGCAGCACCGGGGCGGATGAGCAGTTCTTC
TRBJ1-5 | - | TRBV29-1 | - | CSVAQNSNQPQHF | TGCAGCGTTGCCCAGAATAGCAATCAGCCCCAGCATTTT
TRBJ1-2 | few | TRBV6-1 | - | CASSDPKGYTF | TGTGCCAGCAGCGACCCGAAAGGCTACACCTTC
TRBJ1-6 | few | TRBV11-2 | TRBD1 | CASSHFSGTASPLHF | TGTGCCAGCAGCCACTTTAGCGGGACAGCTTCACCCCTCCACTTT
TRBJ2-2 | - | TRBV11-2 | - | CASSLRLGTGELFF | TGTGCCAGCAGCTTACGGCTAGGGACCGGGGAGCTGTTTTTT
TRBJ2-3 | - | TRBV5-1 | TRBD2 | CASSLNERGASTDTQYF | TGCGCCAGCAGCTTGAACGAGCGGGGGGCCAGCACAGATACGCAGTATTTT
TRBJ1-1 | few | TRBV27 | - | CASSRGSILHTEAFF | TGTGCCAGCAGTCGAGGAAGCATACTGCACACTGAAGCTTTCTTT
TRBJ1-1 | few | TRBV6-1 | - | CASTLTPGANTEAFF | TGTGCCAGCACTCTAACCCCGGGGGCGAACACTGAAGCTTTCTTT
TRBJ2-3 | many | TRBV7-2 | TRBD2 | CASSLVPGLVSDTQYF | TGTGCCAGCAGCTTAGTACCGGGACTAGTCTCAGATACGCAGTATTTT
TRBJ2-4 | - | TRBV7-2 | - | CASSMYPRSLAKNIQYF | TGTGCCAGCAGTATGTACCCCAGGTCTCTAGCCAAAAACATTCAGTACTTC
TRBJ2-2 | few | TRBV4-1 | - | CASSQDLSPFTGELFF | TGCGCCAGCAGCCAAGATCTTAGTCCTTTCACCGGGGAGCTGTTTTTT
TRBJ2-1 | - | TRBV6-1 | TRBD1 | CASRTAGTVGNEQFF | TGTGCCAGCAGGACGGCCGGGACAGTCGGTAATGAGCAGTTCTTC
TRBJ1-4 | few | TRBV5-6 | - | CASSSGTLWEKLFF | TGTGCCAGCAGCTCGGGTACCTTGTGGGAAAAACTGTTTTTT
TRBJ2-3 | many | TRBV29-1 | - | CSVVSLLSTDTQYF | TGCAGCGTTGTCAGCCTCCTGAGCACAGATACGCAGTATTTT
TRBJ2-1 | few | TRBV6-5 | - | CASSYSSGHNEQFF | TGTGCCAGCAGTTACTCGTCGGGGCACAATGAGCAGTTCTTC
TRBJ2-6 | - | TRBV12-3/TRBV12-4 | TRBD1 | CASSYQGARGANVLTF | TGTGCCAGCAGTTACCAGGGGGCGCGTGGGGCCAACGTCCTGACTTTC
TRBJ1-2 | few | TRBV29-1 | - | CSVAGTNYGYTF | TGCAGCGTCGCAGGAACTAACTATGGCTACACCTTC
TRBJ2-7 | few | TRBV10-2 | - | CASSEARHYEQYF | TGCGCCAGCAGTGAGGCCAGGCACTACGAGCAGTACTTC
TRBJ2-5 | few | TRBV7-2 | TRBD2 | CASSFPSGGAETQYF | TGTGCCAGCAGCTTTCCCAGCGGGGGGGCCGAGACCCAGTACTTC
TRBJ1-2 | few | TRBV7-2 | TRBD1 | CASSWRGPNYGYTF | TGTGCCAGCAGCTGGAGGGGGCCTAACTATGGCTACACCTTC
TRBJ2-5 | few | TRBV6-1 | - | CASSLPGSPETQYF | TGTGCCAGCTCCCTCCCAGGGTCCCCAGAGACCCAGTACTTC
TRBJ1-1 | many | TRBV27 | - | CASSFGLANTEAFF | TGTGCCAGCAGTTTCGGTTTAGCGAACACTGAAGCTTTCTTT
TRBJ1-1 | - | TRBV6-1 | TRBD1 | CASSRDRDQGASEAFF | TGTGCCAGCAGCCGGGACAGGGACCAAGGGGCCTCTGAAGCTTTCTTT
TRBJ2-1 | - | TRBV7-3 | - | CASSLSTGLENEQFF | TGTGCCAGCAGCTTAAGTACGGGACTTGAAAATGAGCAGTTCTTC